The 15 T cell receptor beta chains below come from one sample, sequenced in a study of shared clonotypes between healthy human individuals. Assay used: immunoSEQ multiplex PCR; TCRdb lists only in-frame clones, some missing. Here the sample spans roughly 2 million clones, about 95% being singletons. CD45RO negativity and positive selection for CCR7 defined naive CD8 cells, a population that excluded terminally differentiated effector memory CD45RA+ cells. The sequencing input was naive CD8+ T cells sorted from blood. The source is a man between 18 and 35 years old in good health.

Comment on this clone: Other DNA sequences within the sample encode an identical CDR3. The chain couples TRBV5-6 to TRBJ1-3; D is unclear. V lost 0 bases and J 4 bases, leaving 5 bases between the germline ends. CDR1 and CDR2 (germline): SGHDT, YYEEEE. This CDR3 region has 13 residues. The CDR3 protein is CASSLDGGNTIYF. In nucleotides, the CDR3 is TGTGCCAGCAGCTTGGACGGCGGAAACACCATATATTTT.

This clone was detected only once. In the same sample, other DNA sequences code for this CDR3. The chain recombines TRBV9 with TRBJ2-7, with D perhaps matching TRBD1 or TRBD2 (5 bases each). CDR3 length: 15 amino acids. The V gene's germline CDR1 is SGDLS and CDR2 YYNGEE. Trimming stripped 0 bases from V and 0 bases from J, with 10 bases between. DNA for the CDR3: TGTGCCAGCAGCGTAGCCTGGGGGAGCTCCTACGAGCAGTACTTC. Its translation is CASSVAWGSSYEQYF.

This chain uses TRBV28 with TRBJ2-1; 9 nucleotides align to TRBD1. CDR1 MDHEN and CDR2 SYDVKM come from the germline V gene. Germline trimming cut 4 bases from V and 5 bases from J; bases unmatched to any gene: 6. CDR3 length equals 15 residues. The CDR3 DNA reads TGTGCCAGCAGTTCTCCGGGACAGGGAGACAATGAGCAGTTCTTC. This translates into CASSSPGQGDNEQFF.

Here the CDR3 reads CSVEDPDRWGSYEQYF. The CDR3 DNA follows: TGCAGCGTTGAAGATCCGGACAGGTGGGGTTCCTACGAGCAGTACTTC. The chain employs TRBV29-1 and TRBJ2-7, with TRBD1 identical over 7 bases. The V gene's germline CDR1 is SQVTM and CDR2 ANQGSEA. V lost 0 bases and J lost 1; bases outside the gene matches: 9. This CDR3 has 16 residues.

With respect to this clone: In the same sample, other DNA sequences code for this CDR3. This chain links TRBV6-5 with TRBJ2-7; the D gene is possibly TRBD1 (5 bases). V gave up 5 bases and J gave up 3 bases, with 11 bases separating them. The CDR3 length is 13 residues. Germline V gene sequence: CDR1 MNHEY, CDR2 SVGAGI. CDR3 in DNA: TGTGCCAGCAGTCAAGGGGCTAGCTACGAGCAGTACTTC. This codes for CASSQGASYEQYF.

The chain employs TRBV7-3 and TRBJ2-7; the D gene is possibly TRBD2 (7 bases). Deletions cut 5 bases from V and 6 bases from J, with 17 bases between. Germline CDR1 SGHTA, CDR2 FQGTGA. This CDR3 region has 14 residues. The CDR3 loop is CASSPGGPWGEQYF. The CDR3, as DNA: TGTGCCAGCAGCCCCGGGGGGCCCTGGGGCGAGCAGTACTTC.

This chain joins TRBV14 and TRBJ2-7; 8 bases align to TRBD1. The ends lost 4 bases at V and 5 bases at J; junction bases unmatched: 7. The CDR3 contains 14 residues. The germline CDR1 and CDR2 sequences are SGHDN and FVKESK. The CDR3 loop is CASSLGDRSHEQYF. CDR3 DNA: TGTGCCAGCAGCCTGGGGGACAGGTCCCACGAGCAGTACTTC.

The chain uses TRBV5-6 and TRBJ1-1; no clear D. Per the germline V gene, CDR1 is SGHDT and CDR2 is YYEEEE. The CDR3 runs to 13 residues. V was pared by 3 bases and J by 1 base, with 7 bases between. Here the CDR3 reads CASSSAGNTEAFF. The CDR3 DNA reads TGTGCCAGCAGCTCCGCGGGGAACACTGAAGCTTTCTTT.

The CDR3 sequence is CALMMTGSYNEQFF. The CDR3 region has the DNA TGTGCCTTGATGATGACAGGGAGCTACAATGAGCAGTTCTTC. The chain joins TRBV30 to TRBJ2-1; 7 nucleotides agree with TRBD1. The V gene's germline CDR1 is GTSNPN and CDR2 SVGIG (reference sequence). The V gene end was trimmed by 7 bases and the J gene end by 3 bases; junction bases not matched to a gene: 9. This CDR3 spans 14 amino acids. Based on the CDR3 plus reference TRBV30 and TRBJ2-1, the full variable domain is SQTIHQWPATLVQPVGSPLSLECTVEGTSNPNLYWYRQAAGRGLQLLFYSVGIGQISSEVPQNLSASRPQDRQFILSSKKLLLSDSGFYLCALMMTGSYNEQFFGPGTRLTVL.

The chain links TRBV10-1 to TRBJ2-3; D is perhaps TRBD2 (6 bases). Trimming shortened V by 5 bases and J by 4 bases, and 13 bases separated the two germline ends. Germline CDR1 reads WNHNN; CDR2 reads SYGVQD (reference sequence). This CDR3 has 14 residues. DNA of the CDR3: TGCGCCAGCAGTAAGCTAGCGAGCGCAGATACGCAGTATTTT. Translating it yields CASSKLASADTQYF.

The chain carries TRBV5-1 and TRBJ2-2, with D perhaps being TRBD1 or TRBD2 (5 bases each). Germline V CDR1 and CDR2: SGHRS, YFSETQ. The CDR3 consists of 16 residues. The V and J ends lost 1 base and 6 bases respectively, with 16 bases between them. The DNA of the CDR3 is TGCGCCAGCAGCTTGCTGAGGGACCATGGTGCCGGGGAGCTGTTTTTT. Translating gives CASSLLRDHGAGELFF.

The chain links TRBV9 to TRBJ1-6; D is unclear. The V gene's germline CDR1 is SGDLS and CDR2 YYNGEE. There are 18 residues in the CDR3. Trimming took 0 bases from V and 10 from J, leaving 23 bases between them. The CDR3 region is CASSVATDLAESDSPLHF. The CDR3 nucleotides read TGTGCCAGCAGCGTAGCTACTGATTTAGCGGAGTCCGACTCACCCCTCCACTTT.

This chain joins TRBV7-6 and TRBJ2-7, with D possibly TRBD1 on 5 matching bases. There are 16 residues in the CDR3. Germline V gene sequence: CDR1 SGHVS, CDR2 FNYEAQ. The germline V and J ends were trimmed by 1 base and 5 bases, with 18 bases remaining between them. CDR3 amino acids: CASSLGRIQEGHEQYF. CDR3 in DNA: TGTGCCAGCAGCTTAGGTAGAATACAGGAAGGCCACGAGCAGTACTTC.

The chain uses TRBV10-3 and TRBJ1-1; no firm D call. The length of the CDR3 is 13 residues. V shed 6 bases and J shed 0 bases, with 8 bases lying between them. Germline V lookup: CDR1 ENHRY, CDR2 SYGVKD. CDR3 in amino acids: CAIRSSLNTEAFF. In nucleotides, the CDR3 is TGTGCCATCAGGAGCTCTTTGAACACTGAAGCTTTCTTT.

This chain joins TRBV6-5 and TRBJ2-1; D call uncertain. V was trimmed by 0 bases and J by 2 bases, leaving 11 bases between them. The CDR3 spans 16 residues. The V gene's germline CDR1 is MNHEY and CDR2 SVGAGI. CDR3 in DNA: TGTGCCAGCAGTTACTCGATTGGCCAGGCCTACAATGAGCAGTTCTTC. Translated, it gives CASSYSIGQAYNEQFF.